This TCR beta chain is from a study of blood T cells in healthy people across ages (dated by TCRdb to the mid-2010s). Background on the whole study: Template switching captured roughly one uniquely barcoded TCR beta cDNA molecule per two T cells in model experiments. For two donors (one aged 18 to 29 and one aged 80 or older), the study analyzed two additional independent replicas of 1 million unique cDNA reads from the same blood draw. To track age-related changes in TCR beta repertoire diversity, the study relied on deep sequencing normalized with unique cDNA molecular identifiers. The donors were split into four age groups: young (average about 16 years), middle-aged (about 40), aged (around 67) and long-lived (approximately 89). Donors of different ages were randomly distributed across sequencing lanes to avoid experimental bias. General study outcomes and caveats: Observed TCR beta diversity per million T cells fell roughly linearly with age, and a significant reduction was already apparent by age around 36. Conclusive comparison of naive and antigen-experienced compartments was prevented by the profiling of bulk unsorted PBMCs. The long-lived group showed more naive CD4+ T cells, fewer expanded clones and increased TCR diversity than the aged group, suggesting age selection. Observed TCR beta diversity correlated strongly with the percentage of naive T cells measured by flow cytometry. Donor CMV infection status was unknown, potentially confounding age-related changes in expanded clonotypes. Estimates of total diversity based on one million sequenced T cells were regarded as lower bounds and as underestimates.

The library was generated by 5' RACE. The second PCR ran for roughly 7 to 12 cycles and used a J-beta primer mix along with a sample-barcoded 5' primer. Each TCR beta cDNA molecule received a unique molecular identifier from a template-switch 5' adaptor carrying 12 random nucleotides. Each sample yielded at least 2.5 million CDR3-containing paired-end reads. The Mint cDNA synthesis kit, primed by a TRBC-specific oligonucleotide, was used to synthesize first-strand cDNA from all RNA. All cDNA was treated with uracil-DNA glycosylase and then went through a first 18-cycle PCR with the universal primers M1SS and BC2_uni_R. In the original analysis: Each sample was normalized by randomly selecting 1 million high-quality reads, each carrying a distinct molecular identifier. Reads with shared molecular identifiers were discarded instead of being binned into consensus sequences. CDR3 identification, clonotype clustering and error correction used MiTCR with a Q25 quality threshold and the strictest error-elimination algorithm. A nonparametric unseen species model using Euler transformation provided a lower-bound estimate of total TCR beta diversity. The public sequencing data were trimmed at Q25 with fastp and processed into clonotypes with MiXCR by TCRdb, which kept only in-frame beta chains. Every CDR3 protein is listed once, alongside the most common genes and DNA of its rows. The V and J calls were determined by TCRdb, not by the authors. In all, the sample holds some 1.8 million distinct CDR3 sequences, and about 39% of those were seen once. Together, the top ten hold 23% of the sample.

Donors were roughly 40 systemically healthy Caucasian individuals from Russia aged roughly 6 to 90 years. Ten milliliters of peripheral blood were drawn from each donor into EDTA-treated Vacutainer tubes. Ficoll-Paque density-gradient centrifugation was used to isolate PBMCs, with at least 6.5 million obtained per sample. Trizol reagent was used to extract total RNA from PBMCs, with at least 5 micrograms per sample. The percentages of naive CD45RAhigh/CD27high T cells were determined by flow cytometry on a PBMC aliquot from every donor. The CDR3 covers 11 residues, taking in both the cysteine and the phenylalanine. Only the CDR3 part of the read is kept: 33 bases, read in frame from the first base. CDR1 and CDR2 (DFQATT, SNEGSKA) derive from the germline V gene (reference sequence). V loses 5 bases, J loses 6 bases, and the germline ends lie 8 bases apart. On this clonotype: It has no known antigen specificity. The record has no base qualities; no much larger clone is one base away.

The chain is assembled from TRBV20-1 and TRBJ2-1, with TRBD1 tentatively as D gene (6 bases match). Input material: blood. The sequence derives from a human donor in good health. CDR3 protein: CSAGQPNEQFF. The DNA sequence is given as TGCAGTGCTGGACAGCCCAATGAGCAGTTCTTC.